Detailed here is one T cell receptor beta chain. The study assigned cohorts using participant-reported clinical history. The germline gives CDR1 LNHDA, CDR2 SQIVND (reference sequence). This CDR3 is 13 amino acids long. The V end lost 10 bases, the J end lost 1 base, and 11 bases lay between the germline ends. TCRdb's copy holds only in-frame clones and misses some; the assay was immunoSEQ multiplex PCR. This sample has about 160,000 clones, with around 90% found just once. This entry is derived from a study of blood T cell repertoires in COVID-19. Across the study: Samples taken during acute and convalescent COVID-19 were collected in the United States, Italy and Spain. The analysed material was cDNA or gDNA that came from T cells, B-cell-depleted T cells, or PBMCs.

The chain combines TRBV19 with TRBJ1-5; D ambiguous. This clonotype originated in a middle-aged woman who had been exposed to COVID-19. The sample comprised PBMCs or T cells enriched from blood (not recorded which). The CDR3, as DNA: TGTGCCACTCGGGGAGGGAGCAATCAGCCCCAGCATTTT. Amino acid sequence: CATRGGSNQPQHF. The whole variable domain, remainder taken from reference TRBV19 and TRBJ1-5, is DGGITQSPKYLFRKEGQNVTLSCEQNLNHDAMYWYRQDPGQGLRLIYYSQIVNDFQKGDIAEGYSVSREKKESFPLTVTSAQKNPTAFYLCATRGGSNQPQHFGDGTRLSIL.